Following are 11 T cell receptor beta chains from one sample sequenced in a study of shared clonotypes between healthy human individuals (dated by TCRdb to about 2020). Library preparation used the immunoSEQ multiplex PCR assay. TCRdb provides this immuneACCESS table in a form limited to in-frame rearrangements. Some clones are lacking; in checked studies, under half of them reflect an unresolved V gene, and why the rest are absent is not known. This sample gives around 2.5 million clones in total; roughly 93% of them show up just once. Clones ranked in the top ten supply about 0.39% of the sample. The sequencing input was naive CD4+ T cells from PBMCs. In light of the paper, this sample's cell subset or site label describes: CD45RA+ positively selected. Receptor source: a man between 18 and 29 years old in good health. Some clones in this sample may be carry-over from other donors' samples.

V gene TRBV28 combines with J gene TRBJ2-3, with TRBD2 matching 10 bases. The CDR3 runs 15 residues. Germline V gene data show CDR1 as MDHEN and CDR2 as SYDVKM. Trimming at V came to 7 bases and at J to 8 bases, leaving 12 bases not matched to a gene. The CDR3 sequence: CASTPGLAGVGTQYF. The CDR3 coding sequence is TGTGCCAGCACCCCGGGGCTAGCGGGAGTAGGTACGCAGTATTTT.

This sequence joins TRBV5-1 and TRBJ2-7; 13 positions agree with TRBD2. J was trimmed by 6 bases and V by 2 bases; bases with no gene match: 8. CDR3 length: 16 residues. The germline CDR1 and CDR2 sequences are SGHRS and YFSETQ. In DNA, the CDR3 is TGCGCCAGCAGCTTAACTGGGACTAGCGGGATTGGCGAGCAGTACTTC. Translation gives CASSLTGTSGIGEQYF. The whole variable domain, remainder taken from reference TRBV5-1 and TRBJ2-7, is KAGVTQTPRYLIKTRGQQVTLSCSPISGHRSVSWYQQTPGQGLQFLFEYFSETQRNKGNFPGRFSGRQFSNSRSEMNVSTLELGDSALYLCASSLTGTSGIGEQYFGPGTRLTVT.

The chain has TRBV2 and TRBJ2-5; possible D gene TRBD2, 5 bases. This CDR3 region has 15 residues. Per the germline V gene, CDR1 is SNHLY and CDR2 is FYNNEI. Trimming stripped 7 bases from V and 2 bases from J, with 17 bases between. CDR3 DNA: TGTGCCAGCAAGACCCCACTAGGAACACAAGAGACCCAGTACTTC. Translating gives CASKTPLGTQETQYF.

Written as DNA, the CDR3 is TGTGCCAGCAATTACCCCGAAGACGAGCAGTACTTC. This codes for CASNYPEDEQYF. The chain combines TRBV7-8 with TRBJ2-7; D unresolved. The germline gives CDR1 SGHVS, CDR2 FQNEAQ. V dropped 7 bases and J dropped 5 bases, with 12 bases sitting between them. The CDR3 extends over 12 amino acids.

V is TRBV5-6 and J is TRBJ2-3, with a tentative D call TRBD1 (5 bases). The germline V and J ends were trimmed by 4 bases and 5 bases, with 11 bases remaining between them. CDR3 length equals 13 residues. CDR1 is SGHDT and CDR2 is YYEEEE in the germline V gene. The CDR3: CASSPTDRDTQYF. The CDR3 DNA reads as TGTGCCAGCAGCCCGACAGACAGAGATACGCAGTATTTT.

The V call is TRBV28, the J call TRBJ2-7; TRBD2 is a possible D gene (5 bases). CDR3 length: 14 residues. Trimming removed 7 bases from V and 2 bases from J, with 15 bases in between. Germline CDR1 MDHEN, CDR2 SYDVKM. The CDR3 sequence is CASNIHKGAYEQYF. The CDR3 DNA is TGTGCCAGCAACATCCATAAGGGAGCCTACGAGCAGTACTTC.

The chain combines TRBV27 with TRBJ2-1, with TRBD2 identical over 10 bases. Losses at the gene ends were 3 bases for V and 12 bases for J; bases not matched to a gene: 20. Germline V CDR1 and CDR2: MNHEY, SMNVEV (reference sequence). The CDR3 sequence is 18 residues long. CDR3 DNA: TGTGCCAGCAGTTTGTCACTAGCGGGGAGTGGAATGATAAGGAGGCAGTTCTTC. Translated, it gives CASSLSLAGSGMIRRQFF.

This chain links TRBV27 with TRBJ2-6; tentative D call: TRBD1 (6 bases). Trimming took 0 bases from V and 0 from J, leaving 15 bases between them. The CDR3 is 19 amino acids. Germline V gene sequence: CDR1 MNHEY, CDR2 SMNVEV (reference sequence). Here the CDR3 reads CASSLSTPGQYSGANVLTF. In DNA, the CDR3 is TGTGCCAGCAGTTTATCCACCCCAGGACAGTACTCTGGGGCCAACGTCCTGACTTTC.

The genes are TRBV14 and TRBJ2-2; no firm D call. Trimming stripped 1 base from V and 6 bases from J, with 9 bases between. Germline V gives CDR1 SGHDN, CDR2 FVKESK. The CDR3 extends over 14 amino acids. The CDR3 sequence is CASSQVFRAGELFF. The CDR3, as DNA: TGTGCCAGCAGCCAAGTCTTTCGCGCCGGGGAGCTGTTTTTT.

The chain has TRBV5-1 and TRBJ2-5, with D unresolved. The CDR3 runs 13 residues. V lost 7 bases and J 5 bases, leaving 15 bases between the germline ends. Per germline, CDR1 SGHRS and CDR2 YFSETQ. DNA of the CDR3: TGCGCCAGCTCGGATGGCTCCGAGGAGACCCAGTACTTC. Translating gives CASSDGSEETQYF.

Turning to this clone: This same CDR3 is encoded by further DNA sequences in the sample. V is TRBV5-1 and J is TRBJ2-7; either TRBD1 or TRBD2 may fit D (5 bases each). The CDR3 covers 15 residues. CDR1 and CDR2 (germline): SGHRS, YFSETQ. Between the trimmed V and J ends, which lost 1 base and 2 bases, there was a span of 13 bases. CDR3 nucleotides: TGCGCCAGCAGCTTGAGTAGGGACCCGACCTACGAGCAGTACTTC. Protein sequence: CASSLSRDPTYEQYF.